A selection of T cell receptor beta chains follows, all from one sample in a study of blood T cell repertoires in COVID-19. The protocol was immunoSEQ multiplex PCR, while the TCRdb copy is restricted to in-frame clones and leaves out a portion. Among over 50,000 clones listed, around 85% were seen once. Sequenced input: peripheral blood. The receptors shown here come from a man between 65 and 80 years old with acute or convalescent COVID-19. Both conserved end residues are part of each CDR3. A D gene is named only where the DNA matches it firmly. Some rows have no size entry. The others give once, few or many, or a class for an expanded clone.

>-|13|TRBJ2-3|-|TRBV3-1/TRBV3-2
CASSPRGTDTQYF
TGTGCCAGCAGCCCCCGGGGCACAGATACGCAGTATTTT
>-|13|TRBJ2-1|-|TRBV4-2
CASRITGYNEQFF
TGTGCCAGCAGAATTACGGGCTACAATGAGCAGTTCTTC
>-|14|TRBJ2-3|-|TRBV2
CASSEDTGTDTQYF
TGTGCCAGCAGCGAGGACACGGGCACAGATACGCAGTATTTT
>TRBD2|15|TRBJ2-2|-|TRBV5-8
CASRRTSGTTGELFF
TGTGCCAGCAGAAGGACTAGCGGGACCACCGGGGAGCTGTTTTTT
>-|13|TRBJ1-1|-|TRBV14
CASSQDRASEAFF
TGTGCCAGCAGCCAAGATAGAGCCTCTGAAGCTTTCTTT
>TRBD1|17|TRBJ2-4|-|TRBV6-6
CASSPTGQALAKNIQYF
TGTGCCAGCAGTCCCACAGGACAGGCTTTAGCCAAAAACATTCAGTACTTC
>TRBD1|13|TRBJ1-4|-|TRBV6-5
CASRRTGREKLFF
TGTGCCAGCAGAAGGACAGGGCGTGAAAAACTGTTTTTT
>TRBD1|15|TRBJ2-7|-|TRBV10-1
CASSESGTGGYEQYF
TGCGCCAGCAGTGAGTCCGGGACAGGGGGCTACGAGCAGTACTTC
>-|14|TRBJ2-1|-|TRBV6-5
CASSHPRGRDEQFF
TGTGCCAGCAGTCACCCCCGAGGCAGGGATGAGCAGTTCTTC
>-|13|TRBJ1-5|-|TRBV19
CASRGQGNQPQHF
TGTGCCAGTAGAGGGCAGGGGAATCAGCCCCAGCATTTT
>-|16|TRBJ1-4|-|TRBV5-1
CASSLNGGTFNEKLFF
TGCGCCAGCAGCTTGAACGGCGGGACCTTTAATGAAAAACTGTTTTTT
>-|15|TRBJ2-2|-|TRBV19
CASRIGQTNTGELFF
TGTGCCAGTAGGATCGGACAAACGAACACCGGGGAGCTGTTTTTT
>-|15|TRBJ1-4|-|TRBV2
CASSPDLGAHEKLFF
TGTGCCAGCAGCCCTGACCTGGGGGCCCATGAAAAACTGTTTTTT
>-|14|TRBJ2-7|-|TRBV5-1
CASSPGIAAYEQYF
TGCGCCAGCAGCCCGGGGATAGCCGCCTACGAGCAGTACTTC
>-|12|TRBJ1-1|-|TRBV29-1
CSVAGGGTEAFF
TGCAGCGTCGCTGGGGGGGGCACTGAAGCTTTCTTT
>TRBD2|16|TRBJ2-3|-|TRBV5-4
CASTILAGGGTDTQYF
TGTGCCAGCACCATACTAGCGGGGGGGGGCACAGATACGCAGTATTTT
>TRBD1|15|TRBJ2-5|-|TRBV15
CATSTPSTGVETQYF
TGTGCCACCAGCACCCCCTCGACAGGGGTGGAGACCCAGTACTTC
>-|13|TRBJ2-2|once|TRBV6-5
CASSYPGTGELFF
TGTGCCAGCAGTTACCCGGGCACCGGGGAGCTGTTTTTT
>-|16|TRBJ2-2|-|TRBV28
CASSSQRRTNTGELFF
TGTGCCAGCAGTTCGCAGAGGCGCACGAACACCGGGGAGCTGTTTTTT
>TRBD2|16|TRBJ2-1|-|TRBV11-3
CASSSGTSGGYNEQFF
TGTGCCAGCAGCTCTGGGACTAGCGGGGGCTACAATGAGCAGTTCTTC
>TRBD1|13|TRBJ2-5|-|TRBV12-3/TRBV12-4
CASSLNRGETQYF
TGTGCCAGCAGTTTGAACAGGGGTGAGACCCAGTACTTC
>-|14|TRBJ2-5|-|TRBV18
CASSPPSTAETQYF
TGTGCCAGCTCACCACCGTCTACCGCGGAGACCCAGTACTTC
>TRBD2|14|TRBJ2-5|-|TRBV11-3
CASSQGTSAETQYF
TGTGCCAGCAGCCAAGGGACTAGCGCAGAGACCCAGTACTTC
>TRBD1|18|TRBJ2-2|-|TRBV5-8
CASSRYMITGANTGELFF
TGTGCCAGCAGCCGCTATATGATAACAGGGGCGAACACCGGGGAGCTGTTTTTT
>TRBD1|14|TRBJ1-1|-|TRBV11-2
CASSLTGGLTEAFF
TGTGCCAGCAGCCTCACAGGGGGACTCACTGAAGCTTTCTTT
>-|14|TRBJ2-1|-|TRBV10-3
CAISTGTSYNEQFF
TGTGCCATCAGCACAGGGACCTCCTACAATGAGCAGTTCTTC
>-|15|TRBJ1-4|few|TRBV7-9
CASSPSQGTNEKLFF
TGTGCCAGCAGCCCATCCCAGGGGACTAATGAAAAACTGTTTTTT
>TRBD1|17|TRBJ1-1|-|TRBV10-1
CASSESTQDRKDTEAFF
TGCGCCAGCAGTGAGTCGACTCAGGACAGGAAGGACACTGAAGCTTTCTTT
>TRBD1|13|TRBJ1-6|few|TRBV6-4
CASSAQGDSPLHF
TGTGCCAGCAGTGCCCAGGGGGATTCACCCCTCCACTTT
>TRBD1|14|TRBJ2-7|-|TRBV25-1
CASSGTGGPYEQYF
TGTGCCAGCAGTGGAACAGGGGGTCCCTACGAGCAGTACTTC
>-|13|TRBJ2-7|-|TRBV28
CASTSQEKLKQYF
TGTGCCAGCACTTCACAGGAGAAGCTAAAGCAGTACTTC
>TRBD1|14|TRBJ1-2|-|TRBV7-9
CASSPGQGNYGYTF
TGTGCCAGCAGCCCGGGACAGGGAAACTATGGCTACACCTTC
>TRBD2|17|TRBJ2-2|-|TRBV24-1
CATSEASGGANTGELFF
TGTGCCACCAGTGAGGCTAGCGGGGGTGCGAACACCGGGGAGCTGTTTTTT
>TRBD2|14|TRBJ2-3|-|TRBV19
CASARELAGGTQYF
TGTGCCAGTGCCAGGGAGCTAGCGGGGGGTACGCAGTATTTT
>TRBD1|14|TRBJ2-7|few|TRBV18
CASSQGQEYYEQYF
TGTGCCAGCTCCCAGGGACAGGAGTACTACGAGCAGTACTTC
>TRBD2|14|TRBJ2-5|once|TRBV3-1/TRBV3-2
CASSQMGLPGTQYF
TGTGCCAGCAGCCAAATGGGACTACCAGGGACCCAGTACTTC
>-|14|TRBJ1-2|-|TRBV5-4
CASSLGYGREGYTF
TGTGCCAGCAGCTTGGGGTACGGGAGGGAAGGCTACACCTTC
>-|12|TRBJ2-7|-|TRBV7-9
CASSLNLVKQYF
TGTGCCAGCAGCTTAAATTTAGTAAAACAGTACTTC
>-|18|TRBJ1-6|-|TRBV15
CATSRGRPKLSYNSPLHF
TGTGCCACCAGCAGAGGCCGTCCCAAGCTCTCCTATAATTCACCCCTCCACTTT
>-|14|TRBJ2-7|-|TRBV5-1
CASSPGTPATEQYF
TGCGCCAGCAGCCCGGGGACTCCGGCTACCGAGCAGTACTTC
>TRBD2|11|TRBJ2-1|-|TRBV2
CASGPGLAEIF
TGTGCCAGCGGACCGGGACTAGCGGAAATCTTC
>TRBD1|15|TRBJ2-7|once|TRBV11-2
CASSLRDRNSYEQYF
TGTGCCAGCAGCCTACGGGACAGAAATTCCTACGAGCAGTACTTC
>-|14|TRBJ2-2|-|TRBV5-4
CASSLDSRTGELFF
TGTGCCAGCAGCTTGGACAGTAGGACCGGGGAGCTGTTTTTT
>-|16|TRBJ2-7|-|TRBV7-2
CASSPFQGRLSYEQYF
TGTGCCAGCAGCCCCTTTCAGGGGCGCCTTTCCTACGAGCAGTACTTC
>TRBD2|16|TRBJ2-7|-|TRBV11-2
CASSLAVAGDTYEQYF
TGTGCCAGCAGCTTAGCTGTAGCGGGAGATACCTACGAGCAGTACTTC
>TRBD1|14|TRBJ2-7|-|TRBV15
CATSIRDRGYEQYF
TGTGCCACCAGCATCCGGGACAGGGGGTACGAGCAGTACTTC
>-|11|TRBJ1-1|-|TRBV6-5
CASGGNTEAFF
TGTGCCAGCGGAGGAAACACTGAAGCTTTCTTT